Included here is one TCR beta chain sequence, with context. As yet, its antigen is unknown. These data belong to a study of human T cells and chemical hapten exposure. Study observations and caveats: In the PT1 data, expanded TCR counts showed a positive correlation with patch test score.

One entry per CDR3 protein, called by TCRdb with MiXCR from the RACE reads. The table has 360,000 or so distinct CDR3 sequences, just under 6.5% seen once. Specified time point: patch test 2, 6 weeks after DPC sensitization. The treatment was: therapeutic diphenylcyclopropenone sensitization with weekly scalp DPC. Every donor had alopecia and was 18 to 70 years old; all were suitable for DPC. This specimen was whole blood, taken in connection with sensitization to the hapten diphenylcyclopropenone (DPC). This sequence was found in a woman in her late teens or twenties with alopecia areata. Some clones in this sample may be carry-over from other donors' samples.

The CDR3 sequence is CASSPHAQGRDEQYF. In DNA, the CDR3 is TGTGCCAGCAGTCCCCATGCCCAGGGTCGCGACGAGCAGTACTTC. This chain connects TRBV9 to TRBJ2-7; TRBD1 might be the D (5 bases). With 5 bases removed from V and 5 bases from J, the gap between germline ends came to 20 bases. Germline CDR1 and CDR2: SGDLS and YYNGEE. The CDR3 is made up of 15 amino acids. Full variable domain (outside the CDR3, taken from reference TRBV9 and TRBJ2-7): DSGVTQTPKHLITATGQRVTLRCSPRSGDLSVYWYQQSLDQGLQFLIQYYNGEERAKGNILERFSAQQFPDLHSELNLSSLELGDSALYFCASSPHAQGRDEQYFGPGTRLTVT.